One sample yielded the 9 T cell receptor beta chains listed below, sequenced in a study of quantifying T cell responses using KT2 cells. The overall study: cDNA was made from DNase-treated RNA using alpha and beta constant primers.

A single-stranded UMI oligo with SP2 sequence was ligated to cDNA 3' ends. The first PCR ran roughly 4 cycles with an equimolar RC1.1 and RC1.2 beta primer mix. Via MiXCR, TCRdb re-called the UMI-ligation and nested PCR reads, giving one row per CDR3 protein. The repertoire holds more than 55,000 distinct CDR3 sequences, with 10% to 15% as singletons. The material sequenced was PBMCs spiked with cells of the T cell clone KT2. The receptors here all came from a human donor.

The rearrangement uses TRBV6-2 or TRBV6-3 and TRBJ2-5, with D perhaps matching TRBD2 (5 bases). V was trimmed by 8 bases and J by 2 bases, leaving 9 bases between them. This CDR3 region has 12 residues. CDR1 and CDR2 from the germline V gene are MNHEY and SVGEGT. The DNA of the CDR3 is TGTGCCAGCCAACGGAGGCAAGAGACCCAGTACTTC. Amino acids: CASQRRQETQYF.

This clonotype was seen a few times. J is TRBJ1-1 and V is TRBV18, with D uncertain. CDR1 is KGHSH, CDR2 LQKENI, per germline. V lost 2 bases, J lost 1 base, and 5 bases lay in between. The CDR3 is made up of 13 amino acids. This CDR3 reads CASSPVENTEAFF. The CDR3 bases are TGTGCCAGCTCACCAGTGGAGAACACTGAAGCTTTCTTT.

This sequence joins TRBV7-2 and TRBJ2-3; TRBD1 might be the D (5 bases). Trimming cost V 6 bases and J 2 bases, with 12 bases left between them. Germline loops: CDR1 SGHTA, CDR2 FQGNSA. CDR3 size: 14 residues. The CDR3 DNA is TGTGCCAGCAGGGGGCCCTTCACCACAGATACGCAGTATTTT. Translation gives CASRGPFTTDTQYF.

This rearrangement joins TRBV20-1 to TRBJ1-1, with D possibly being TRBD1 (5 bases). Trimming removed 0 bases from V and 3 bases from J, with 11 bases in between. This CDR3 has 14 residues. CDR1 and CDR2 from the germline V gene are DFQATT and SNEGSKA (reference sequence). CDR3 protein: CSAREGRVYTEAFF. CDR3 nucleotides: TGCAGTGCTAGAGAGGGCAGGGTGTACACTGAAGCTTTCTTT.

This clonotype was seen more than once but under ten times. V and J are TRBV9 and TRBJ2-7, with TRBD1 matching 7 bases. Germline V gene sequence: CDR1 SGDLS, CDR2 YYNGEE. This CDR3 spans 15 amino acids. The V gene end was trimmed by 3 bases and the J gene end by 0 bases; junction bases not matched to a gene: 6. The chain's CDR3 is CASSAQPGGSYEQYF. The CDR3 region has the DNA TGTGCCAGCAGCGCTCAACCAGGGGGCTCCTACGAGCAGTACTTC.

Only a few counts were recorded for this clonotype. The DNA of the CDR3 is TGTGCCAGCAGCCTAGGACTAGGGGGTGTCTATGAGCAGTTCTTC. Protein sequence: CASSLGLGGVYEQFF. The chain links TRBV11-2 to TRBJ2-1; a possible D gene is TRBD2 (7 bases). The CDR3 is 15 amino acids. CDR1 is SGHAT and CDR2 is FQNNGV in the germline V gene. V was clipped by 5 bases and J by 8 bases, with 19 bases between them.

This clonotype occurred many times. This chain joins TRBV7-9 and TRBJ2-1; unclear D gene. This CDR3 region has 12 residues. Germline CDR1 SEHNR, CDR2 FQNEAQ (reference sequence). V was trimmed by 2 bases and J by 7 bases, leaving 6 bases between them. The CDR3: CASSLPGNEQFF. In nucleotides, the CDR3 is TGTGCCAGCAGCTTACCGGGTAATGAGCAGTTCTTC.

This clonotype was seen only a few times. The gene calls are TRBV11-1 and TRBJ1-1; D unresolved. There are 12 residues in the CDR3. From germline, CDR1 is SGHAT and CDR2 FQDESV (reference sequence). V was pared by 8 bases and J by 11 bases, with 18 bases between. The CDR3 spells CASSQARGSAFF. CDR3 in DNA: TGTGCCAGCTCCCAGGCACGGGGATCGGCTTTCTTT.

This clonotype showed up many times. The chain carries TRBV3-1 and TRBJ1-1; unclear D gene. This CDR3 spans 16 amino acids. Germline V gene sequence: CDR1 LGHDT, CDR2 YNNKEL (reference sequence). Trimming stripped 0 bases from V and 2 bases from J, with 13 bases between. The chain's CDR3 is CASSQDWAQSNTEAFF. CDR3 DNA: TGTGCCAGCAGCCAAGACTGGGCCCAGAGCAACACTGAAGCTTTCTTT.